This T cell receptor beta chain was identified in a study of blood T cell repertoires in COVID-19 (dated by TCRdb to the early 2020s). With regard to the full study: Samples from collaborators originated in the United States, Italy and Spain and spanned both the acute and convalescent phases of COVID-19. The repertoires were released in a freely available public database meant as a resource for research on the immune response to SARS-CoV-2. Samples were obtained from the ongoing ImmuneRACE study (first 160 participants) and from some 1,300 subjects provided by 6 global collaborators. Deeply sampled blood TCRbeta repertoires from subjects exposed to, actively infected with, or recovered from COVID-19 were included in the dataset. Nearly every sample came with metadata listing a de-identified subject ID, COVID-19 status, age in years and sex. Where available, HLA class I and class II types were obtained from metadata supplied by the sample provider rather than from assay-based typing. The material from the prospective study consisted of cDNA or gDNA derived from T cells, B-cell-depleted T cells, or PBMCs.

Overall study outcomes, separate from this receptor: Clinical and demographic metadata were provided uncurated, with the amount varying by source and participant.

The collaborating institutions used their own protocols to collect whole blood in K2EDTA tubes. For TCRbeta analysis, collaborator samples were shipped as frozen whole blood, as isolated PBMCs, or as DNA extracted from either sample type. For this clone: Its antigen remains undetermined. Base-call qualities are not available, and no considerably larger clone is one nucleotide away.

The immunoSEQ Assay, a bias-controlled multiplex PCR, was used to amplify TCRbeta CDR3 regions from genomic DNA. The authors' analysis ran thus. Nucleated cell counts per sample were estimated from amplification of reference gene primers within the assay. Sequence reads were collapsed and filtered to measure the absolute abundance of every unique TCRbeta CDR3 rearrangement. For each sample, productive Simpson clonality was calculated by taking the square root of Simpson's diversity index across productive rearrangements. TCRdb stores this immuneACCESS table with in-frame sequences only. Part of the clones is absent; in the studies checked, under half of the shortfall reflects unresolved V genes, and no reason is known for the rest. D and trimming come from the DNA, and the V and J calls and clone size come from that table. The sample table records around 60,000 clones; around four fifths of these occur just once. The top ten constitute around 32% of the sample.

The CDR3 starts with the cysteine, ends with the phenylalanine, and has 12 residues. The retained sequence is limited to the CDR3, 36 bases, with the frame set at the first base. Clipping removes 4 bases from V and 11 bases from J, with 7 as the unmatched junction base count. From a lookup of the germline V gene, CDR1 and CDR2 are SGHAT and FQNNGV. The chain is assembled from TRBV11-2 and TRBJ1-2; 7 middle bases align to TRBD1. The sample was peripheral blood. The TCR was taken from a human donor in a cohort sampled during active COVID-19. The nucleotide sequence is given as TGTGCCAGCAGCTCCGACAGGGTGGAATACACCTTC. This codes for CASSSDRVEYTF.